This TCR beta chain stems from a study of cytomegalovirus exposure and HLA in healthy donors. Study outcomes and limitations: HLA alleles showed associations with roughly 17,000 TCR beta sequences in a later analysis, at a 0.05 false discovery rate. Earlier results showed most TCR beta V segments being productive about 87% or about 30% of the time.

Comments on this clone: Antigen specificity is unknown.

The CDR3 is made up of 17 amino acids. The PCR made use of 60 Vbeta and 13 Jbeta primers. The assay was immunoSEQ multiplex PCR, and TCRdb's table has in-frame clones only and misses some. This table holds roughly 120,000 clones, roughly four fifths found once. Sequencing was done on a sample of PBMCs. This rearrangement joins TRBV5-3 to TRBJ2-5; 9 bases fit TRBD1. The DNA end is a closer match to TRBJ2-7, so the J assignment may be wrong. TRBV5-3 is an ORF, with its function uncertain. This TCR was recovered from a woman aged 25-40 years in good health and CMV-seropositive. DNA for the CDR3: TGTGCCAGAGAAGTCGCCCAATACAGGGGGCACGGCTACGAGCAGTACTTC. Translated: CAREVAQYRGHGYEQYF.